This TCR beta chain derives from a study of blood T cells in healthy people across ages. A second PCR, run for about 7 to 12 cycles, used a sample-barcoded 5' primer plus a J-beta primer mix. Each CDR3 protein gets one entry after TCRdb re-called the 5' RACE reads with MiXCR. The data hold 790,000 or so distinct CDR3 sequences, with approximately 60% observed a single time. As concerns this clonotype: Its antigen is undetermined. One end of the junction does not line up with germline, which may come from a read error.

A minimum of 7 million PBMCs was isolated per sample. The CDR3 runs 13 residues. Points from the study as a whole: Strong correlation existed between TCR beta diversity and naive T cell percentage.

The specimen sequenced was blood. The origin of this receptor is a man aged 40-55 years in good health. The V and J genes are TRBV12-3 or TRBV12-4 and TRBJ2-5; D gene unclear. CDR3 loop: CASSLTYQGTQYF. CDR3 in DNA: TGTGCCAGCAGCCTCACTTACCAAGGGACCCAGTACTTC.